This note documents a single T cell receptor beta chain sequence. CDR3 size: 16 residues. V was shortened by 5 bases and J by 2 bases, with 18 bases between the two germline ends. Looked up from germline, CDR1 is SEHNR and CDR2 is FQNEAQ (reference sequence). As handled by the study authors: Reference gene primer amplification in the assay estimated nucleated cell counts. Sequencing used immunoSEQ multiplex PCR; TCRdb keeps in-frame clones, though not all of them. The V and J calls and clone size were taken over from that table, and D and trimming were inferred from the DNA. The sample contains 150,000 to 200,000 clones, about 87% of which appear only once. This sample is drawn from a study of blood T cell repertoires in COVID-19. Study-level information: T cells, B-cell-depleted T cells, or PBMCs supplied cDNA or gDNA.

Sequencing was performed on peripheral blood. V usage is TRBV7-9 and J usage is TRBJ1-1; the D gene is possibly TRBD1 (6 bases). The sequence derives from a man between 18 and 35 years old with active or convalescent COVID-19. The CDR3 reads CASSENVRGLNTEAFF. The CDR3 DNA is TGTGCCAGCAGCGAGAACGTGAGGGGGTTAAACACTGAAGCTTTCTTT.